This record covers a single T cell receptor beta chain. Generated by immunoSEQ multiplex PCR, the TCRdb table keeps only in-frame clones and is missing some. This sample yields more than 30,000 clones, of which around three quarters are seen a single time; over 13% belongs to the top ten. This record comes from a study of blood T cell repertoires in COVID-19. Study information: Specimens from acute and convalescent COVID-19 originated in the United States, Italy and Spain. Nucleic acid was either cDNA or gDNA, and it came from T cells, B-cell-depleted T cells, or PBMCs.

Germline CDR1 SGDLS, CDR2 YYNGEE. The ends lost 7 bases at V and 2 bases at J; junction bases unmatched: 12. The CDR3 has 16 residues. The receptor was isolated from a woman in her 70s with acute or convalescent COVID-19. Sequenced sample: peripheral blood. The chain employs TRBV9 and TRBJ2-3; 8 bases align to TRBD2. The CDR3, as DNA: TGTGCCAGCTCCGAGGCGGGGGGCAGAATCACAGATACGCAGTATTTT. Translating it yields CASSEAGGRITDTQYF.